This is a list of T cell receptor beta chains from one sample in a study of shared clonotypes between healthy human individuals. The method was immunoSEQ multiplex PCR; TCRdb's version includes in-frame clones alone and lacks a portion of them. The sample includes around 2.5 million clones, roughly 93% of them seen just once. The sequenced material came from naive CD4+ T cells from PBMCs. These receptors were taken from a man younger than 30 in good health. Some clones in this sample may be carry-over from other donors' samples. The CDR3 runs from the conserved cysteine through the conserved F or W. A D gene is named only where the DNA matches it firmly. Size values are once, few and many counts, or a class for expanded clones, and some rows have none.

clone size: .
V gene: TRBV13
D gene: TRBD2
J gene: TRBJ2-1
CDR3 protein: CASSSSTGTSESYNEQFF
CDR3 DNA: TGTGCCAGCAGCTCAAGCACCGGGACTAGCGAATCCTACAATGAGCAGTTCTTC

clone size: .
V gene: TRBV7-9
D gene: .
J gene: TRBJ2-2
CDR3 protein: CASSTGRKNTGELFF
CDR3 DNA: TGTGCCAGCAGCACGGGACGGAAGAACACCGGGGAGCTGTTTTTT

clone size: .
V gene: TRBV6-5
D gene: .
J gene: TRBJ2-7
CDR3 protein: CASSYSGRDIYEQYF
CDR3 DNA: TGTGCCAGCAGTTACTCGGGGCGGGACATCTACGAGCAGTACTTC

clone size: .
V gene: TRBV18
D gene: .
J gene: TRBJ1-2
CDR3 protein: CASSSDRNYGYTF
CDR3 DNA: TGTGCCAGCTCAAGCGACAGAAACTATGGCTACACCTTC

clone size: .
V gene: TRBV21-1
D gene: .
J gene: TRBJ1-5
CDR3 protein: CASSKRSVASNQPQHF
CDR3 DNA: TGTGCCAGCAGCAAACGGTCAGTAGCTAGCAATCAGCCCCAGCATTTT

clone size: .
V gene: TRBV28
D gene: .
J gene: TRBJ1-5
CDR3 protein: CASRAGSQPQHF
CDR3 DNA: TGTGCCAGCAGGGCCGGGTCGCAGCCCCAGCATTTT

clone size: few
V gene: TRBV28
D gene: TRBD1
J gene: TRBJ1-4
CDR3 protein: CASRGQGEKLFF
CDR3 DNA: TGTGCCAGCAGAGGACAGGGCGAAAAACTGTTTTTT

clone size: .
V gene: TRBV11-1
D gene: .
J gene: TRBJ2-1
CDR3 protein: CASSSEANEQFF
CDR3 DNA: TGTGCCAGCAGCTCAGAGGCGAATGAGCAGTTCTTC

clone size: .
V gene: TRBV9
D gene: .
J gene: TRBJ2-1
CDR3 protein: CASSPQGTPGNEQFF
CDR3 DNA: TGTGCCAGCAGCCCCCAAGGGACTCCTGGGAATGAGCAGTTCTTC

clone size: few
V gene: TRBV7-9
D gene: .
J gene: TRBJ1-5
CDR3 protein: CASSLAFQPQHF
CDR3 DNA: TGTGCCAGCAGCTTAGCTTTTCAGCCCCAGCATTTT

clone size: .
V gene: TRBV9
D gene: .
J gene: TRBJ2-1
CDR3 protein: CASSVAPGVNEQFF
CDR3 DNA: TGTGCCAGCAGCGTAGCACCCGGTGTGAACGAGCAGTTCTTC

clone size: .
V gene: TRBV28
D gene: .
J gene: TRBJ2-1
CDR3 protein: CASSGSRDTQYNEQFF
CDR3 DNA: TGTGCCAGCAGCGGATCCCGGGACACCCAGTACAATGAGCAGTTCTTC

clone size: .
V gene: TRBV28
D gene: TRBD2
J gene: TRBJ2-1
CDR3 protein: CASSFTSGRADNEQFF
CDR3 DNA: TGTGCCAGCAGTTTCACCAGCGGGAGGGCCGACAATGAGCAGTTCTTC

clone size: few
V gene: TRBV19
D gene: TRBD1
J gene: TRBJ1-2
CDR3 protein: CASSLQGANYGYTF
CDR3 DNA: TGTGCCAGTAGTCTCCAGGGGGCTAACTATGGCTACACCTTC

clone size: .
V gene: TRBV11-2
D gene: TRBD2
J gene: TRBJ2-5
CDR3 protein: CASSSIAGGETQYF
CDR3 DNA: TGTGCCAGCAGCTCGATAGCGGGAGGAGAGACCCAGTACTTC

clone size: .
V gene: TRBV19
D gene: TRBD2
J gene: TRBJ2-5
CDR3 protein: CASRLAGGPPETQYF
CDR3 DNA: TGTGCCAGTCGACTAGCGGGAGGGCCCCCAGAGACCCAGTACTTC

clone size: .
V gene: TRBV7-9
D gene: .
J gene: TRBJ2-3
CDR3 protein: CASSLTQSADTQYF
CDR3 DNA: TGTGCCAGCAGCTTAACGCAGAGCGCAGATACGCAGTATTTT

clone size: .
V gene: TRBV30
D gene: .
J gene: TRBJ2-7
CDR3 protein: CAWSPLFYEQYF
CDR3 DNA: TGTGCCTGGAGCCCGCTATTTTACGAGCAGTACTTC